Sequencing of this TCR beta chain was carried out in a study of OX40 agonist ivuxolimab in advanced cancers. Turning to the study itself: Patients enrolled in dose escalation were diagnosed with hepatocellular carcinoma, melanoma, renal cell or head and neck cancer. Cohort: approximately 83% men, mean age roughly 60, aged about 23 to 80. The study reported partial responses in three patients: one hepatocellular carcinoma, two cutaneous melanoma. Overall study results and limits: There were, on average, more expanded clones in CD8+ T cells than in CD4+.

Worth noting for this clone: Its antigen is undetermined.

The repertoire was sequenced with immunoSEQ multiplex PCR; TCRdb's copy has only in-frame clones and lacks some. The table lists tens of thousands of clones, around 86% of them singletons. The receptor's source is an adult with an advanced solid tumor such as melanoma, head and neck, liver or kidney cancer. Sequencing used CD4+ or CD8+ T cells sorted from blood, obtained in a trial of the OX40 agonist ivuxolimab.

The CDR3 loop reads CASSPPQLAGGQETQYF. The CDR3 DNA sequence: TGTGCCAGCTCACCACCGCAATTAGCGGGGGGTCAAGAGACCCAGTACTTC. This chain joins TRBV18 and TRBJ2-5, with 10 bases aligning to TRBD2. The junction had 6 bases not matched to a gene; V was cut back by 0 bases and J by 2 bases. There are 17 residues in the CDR3. Germline CDR1 reads KGHSH; CDR2 reads LQKENI. The full variable domain, in which reference TRBV18 and TRBJ2-5 provide the parts outside the CDR3, is NAGVMQNPRHLVRRRGQEARLRCSPMKGHSHVYWYRQLPEEGLKFMVYLQKENIIDESGMPKERFSAEFPKEGPSILRIQQVVRGDSAAYFCASSPPQLAGGQETQYFGPGTRLLVL.